This TCR beta chain was identified during a study of T cell responses to AZD1222 COVID-19 vaccine. The CDR3 loop spans 14 amino acids. CDR1 WSHSY and CDR2 SAAADI come from the germline V gene. Trimming at V came to 10 bases and at J to 0 bases, leaving 5 bases not matched to a gene. Using immunoSEQ multiplex PCR, the repertoire was profiled, and TCRdb retains in-frame clones only, with some absent. In the table there are around 130,000 clones, roughly 89% of which are singletons. Sequenced material: peripheral blood, taken on day 0 of AZD1222 vaccination. The gene calls are TRBV10-2 and TRBJ2-2, with 7 nucleotides matching TRBD1. This TCR derives from an adult in good health. CDR3: CATKDRTNTGELFF. The CDR3 nucleotides are TGCGCCACCAAGGACAGGACGAACACCGGGGAGCTGTTTTTT.